These 19 T cell receptor beta chains came from one sample sequenced in a study of T cells in Graves' hyperthyroidism and ophthalmopathy. RNA transcripts were the template for amplifying TCR beta CDR3 regions. RT-PCR in the first round (using the HTBI primer set) targeted the TCR CDR3. TCRdb reprocessed the multiplex PCR reads via MiXCR and lists one record per CDR3 protein. The sample lists about 500,000 distinct CDR3 sequences; 16% were seen once. Sequenced input: blood. Receptors were obtained from a woman aged 18-30 years with Graves' hyperthyroidism.

This clonotype was counted at least ten times. The chain combines TRBV2 with TRBJ2-5, with 8 positions matching TRBD1. Germline CDR1 is SNHLY and CDR2 is FYNNEI. V was clipped by 5 bases and J by 2 bases; unmatched bases: 4. This CDR3 is built from 14 residues. CDR3 region: CASSRDRGQETQYF. CDR3 bases: TGTGCCAGCAGTCGAGACAGGGGACAAGAGACCCAGTACTTC.

This clonotype showed up many times. The chain combines TRBV18 with TRBJ2-3; D is ambiguous. Trimming pared 4 bases from V and 0 bases from J, leaving 8 bases between. Germline CDR1 reads KGHSH; CDR2 reads LQKENI. The CDR3 consists of 14 residues. Here the CDR3 DNA reads TGTGCCAGCTCACGCCTGGCTAGCACAGATACGCAGTATTTT. It translates to CASSRLASTDTQYF.

J is TRBJ2-5 and V is TRBV4-1; D call uncertain. The CDR3 runs 15 residues. The germline CDR1 and CDR2 sequences are MGHRA and YSYEKL. The ends were cut back, 1 base at V and 5 bases at J, with 14 bases in the middle. The CDR3 region has the DNA TGCGCCAGCAGCCAAGGATGGCAGAGTTGGGAGACCCAGTACTTC. This sequence encodes CASSQGWQSWETQYF.

There are many counts of this clonotype. This chain uses TRBV20-1 with TRBJ2-3; 7 bases are shared with TRBD2. CDR1 and CDR2 from the germline V gene are DFQATT and SNEGSKA (reference sequence). The CDR3 runs 16 residues. The CDR3 DNA reads as TGCAGCCAGGGTTGGGGAGGGGCCCCCCACACAGATACGCAGTATTTT. Its protein product is CSQGWGGAPHTDTQYF.

This sequence joins TRBV7-9 and TRBJ1-1; TRBD1 is a possible D gene (6 bases). V was pared by 4 bases and J by 5 bases, with 11 bases between. Per germline, CDR1 SEHNR and CDR2 FQNEAQ (reference sequence). The CDR3 totals 13 residues. CDR3 sequence reads: CASSSQGVTEAFF. In DNA, the CDR3 is TGTGCCAGCAGCTCACAGGGAGTGACTGAAGCTTTCTTT.

The table lists this clonotype with many counts. The chain recombines TRBV5-1 with TRBJ2-5, with 7 bases that match TRBD2. This CDR3 contains 14 residues. CDR1 and CDR2 (germline): SGHRS, YFSETQ. The trim removed 4 bases at V and 11 bases at J, leaving 14 bases unmatched. The CDR3 spells CASSASFAGDGQYF. CDR3 nucleotides: TGCGCCAGCAGCGCCTCTTTCGCGGGAGATGGGCAGTACTTC.

In this sample, this clonotype turned up a few times. CDR3 nucleotide sequence: TGTGCCAGCATGGATTTGGGCTCCTATAATTCACCCCTCCACTTT. Translating it yields CASMDLGSYNSPLHF. The chain couples TRBV6-1 to TRBJ1-6; no clear D. The CDR3 is made up of 15 amino acids. Per germline, CDR1 MNHNS and CDR2 SASEGT. Trimming removed 7 bases at V and 0 bases at J, with 10 bases between.

The chain recombines TRBV19 with TRBJ2-1; 8 bases are a match to TRBD2. Germline V gene data show CDR1 as LNHDA and CDR2 as SQIVND (reference sequence). The CDR3 is 14 amino acids. Trimming removed 7 bases from V and 4 bases from J; junction bases left unmatched: 6. CDR3 sequence: CASNGGGRYNEQFF. The CDR3, as DNA: TGTGCCAGTAACGGGGGGGGAAGATACAATGAGCAGTTCTTC.

This clonotype appeared a few times. This sequence joins TRBV29-1 and TRBJ2-2; TRBD2 aligns across 8 bases. Germline V CDR1 and CDR2: SQVTM, ANQGSEA. This CDR3 contains 14 residues. V shed 7 bases and J 0 bases; nucleotides not matched to a gene: 4. The CDR3 region is CSALGLANTGELFF. CDR3 in DNA: TGCAGCGCATTGGGACTAGCGAACACCGGGGAGCTGTTTTTT.

In this sample, this clonotype turned up a few times. The V gene is TRBV7-6, the J gene TRBJ2-3; D is ambiguous. CDR1 and CDR2 (germline): SGHVS, FNYEAQ. Trimming took 2 bases from V and 8 from J, leaving 11 bases between them. The CDR3 is 13 residues long. The CDR3 loop reads CASSLISDRTQYF. CDR3 bases: TGTGCCAGCAGCTTAATCTCGGACCGTACGCAGTATTTT.

Of note for this clonotype: One junction end disagrees with the germline gene, perhaps due to a read error. The V gene is TRBV30, the J gene TRBJ2-3, with D possibly matching TRBD2 (5 bases). CDR1 is GTSNPN and CDR2 is SVGIG in the germline V gene (reference sequence). The CDR3 totals 16 residues. CDR3 amino acids: CAWGVRFEGLGDTQYF. DNA for the CDR3: TGTGCCTGGGGTGTGCGTTTTGAGGGCCTCGGAGATACGCAGTATTTT.

This clonotype appeared many times. The V call is TRBV6-2 or TRBV6-3, the J call TRBJ2-3; D not certain. The germline CDR1 and CDR2 sequences are MNHEY and SVGEGT. V was trimmed by 6 bases and J by 3 bases, leaving 10 bases between them. The CDR3 is 13 amino acids. The CDR3 DNA sequence: TGTGCCAGCAGCTACGGCGCGACAGATACGCAGTATTTT. Protein product: CASSYGATDTQYF.

The table lists this clonotype with many counts. The chain combines TRBV6-1 with TRBJ2-5; D might be TRBD2 (6 bases). This CDR3 region has 13 residues. Trimming cost V 8 bases and J 1 base, with 11 bases left between them. The germline V gene encodes CDR1 MNHNS and CDR2 SASEGT. The CDR3 DNA is TGTGCCAGCGGCGACGGGAGCCAAGAGACCCAGTACTTC. Amino acids: CASGDGSQETQYF.

This clonotype was seen repeatedly, ten times or more. The chain has TRBV6-1 and TRBJ2-5; a possible D gene is TRBD2 (6 bases). This CDR3 spans 17 amino acids. Trimming took 0 bases from V and 4 from J, leaving 18 bases between them. Per the germline V gene, CDR1 is MNHNS and CDR2 is SASEGT. The CDR3 here is CASSEAKLAPMRETQYF. The CDR3 DNA follows: TGTGCCAGCAGTGAAGCAAAACTAGCTCCGATGAGAGAGACCCAGTACTTC.

The rearrangement uses TRBV14 and TRBJ2-3; no reliable D call. V was trimmed by 4 bases and J by 0 bases, leaving 14 bases between them. Germline-derived CDR1 and CDR2 are SGHDN and FVKESK. The CDR3 is 16 residues long. This chain's CDR3 is CASSLKGAPSTDTQYF. CDR3 coding DNA: TGTGCCAGCAGCCTTAAGGGTGCCCCTAGCACAGATACGCAGTATTTT. Variable domain in full (rest from reference TRBV14 and TRBJ2-3): EAGVTQFPSHSVIEKGQTVTLRCDPISGHDNLYWYRRVMGKEIKFLLHFVKESKQDESGMPNNRFLAERTGGTYSTLKVQPAELEDSGVYFCASSLKGAPSTDTQYFGPGTRLTVL.

This clonotype was recorded many times. CDR3 nucleotides: TGTGCCAGCAGCTTAAGATCTGTCGAAGCTTTCTTT. It translates to CASSLRSVEAFF. The chain carries TRBV13 and TRBJ1-1; D gene ambiguous. There are 12 residues in the CDR3. The germline V gene has CDR1 PRHDT and CDR2 FYEKMQ (reference sequence). V was clipped by 2 bases and J by 8 bases, with 9 bases between them.

This clonotype was observed many times. V is TRBV28 and J is TRBJ1-1; D perhaps matches TRBD1 (5 bases). The CDR3 runs to 14 residues. Germline assignment: CDR1 MDHEN and CDR2 SYDVKM. The V and J ends lost 3 bases and 5 bases respectively, with 13 bases between them. DNA for the CDR3: TGTGCCAGCAGTTTCGAGGGGAGGAGAACTGAAGCTTTCTTT. Translating it yields CASSFEGRRTEAFF.

This clonotype was seen ten or more times. The V and J genes are TRBV5-1 and TRBJ2-7; 7 bases are a match to TRBD1. Germline V CDR1 and CDR2: SGHRS, YFSETQ. With 4 bases clipped from V and 0 bases from J, the junction kept 7 bases outside the gene matches. The CDR3 totals 15 residues. The CDR3 loop is CASSPRGQFSYEQYF. The DNA of the CDR3 is TGCGCCAGCAGCCCTCGGGGACAGTTCTCCTACGAGCAGTACTTC. The entire variable domain, with the rest obtained from reference TRBV5-1 and TRBJ2-7, is as follows: KAGVTQTPRYLIKTRGQQVTLSCSPISGHRSVSWYQQTPGQGLQFLFEYFSETQRNKGNFPGRFSGRQFSNSRSEMNVSTLELGDSALYLCASSPRGQFSYEQYFGPGTRLTVT.

In this sample, this clonotype turned up a few times. The V gene is TRBV2, the J gene TRBJ2-7; TRBD2 matches at 10 bases. Per germline, CDR1 SNHLY and CDR2 FYNNEI. This CDR3 is built from 18 residues. The junction had 16 bases not matched to a gene; V was cut back by 4 bases and J by 4 bases. CDR3 amino acids: CASSVPRASGSIGYEQYF. The CDR3 DNA is TGTGCCAGCAGTGTCCCCCGGGCTAGCGGGAGTATAGGTTACGAGCAGTACTTC. The full variable domain, rest sourced from reference TRBV2 and TRBJ2-7, is EPEVTQTPSHQVTQMGQEVILRCVPISNHLYFYWYRQILGQKVEFLVSFYNNEISEKSEIFDDQFSVERPDGSNFTLKIRSTKLEDSAMYFCASSVPRASGSIGYEQYFGPGTRLTVT.